The entry below gives a single T cell receptor (beta chain) sequence along with its context. Just one base apart from a much larger clone, this may be a read error. The data were taken from a study of patients and donors after allogeneic stem cell transplantation. CDR1 SGHTA and CDR2 FQGNSA come from the germline V gene. Trimming took 7 bases from V and 2 from J, leaving 4 bases between them. The CDR3 extends over 11 amino acids. TCRdb reprocessed the RT-PCR reads via MiXCR and lists one record per CDR3 protein. The data hold about 410,000 distinct CDR3 sequences, with 16% observed a single time. The rearrangement uses TRBV7-2 and TRBJ2-3; D call uncertain. The sequence was obtained from a human donor who was either an allogeneic HSCT recipient or a stem cell or donor lymphocyte infusion donor (not recorded which). It is not recorded whose cells these are; they may come from a transplant donor. Source material: blood, either unsorted or a sorted T cell fraction (not recorded which). CDR3 DNA: TGTGCCAGCACCCTCACAGATACGCAGTATTTT. Protein: CASTLTDTQYF.